This T cell receptor (beta chain) was identified in a study of blood T cell repertoires in COVID-19. The overall study: PBMCs, B-cell-depleted T cells, or T cells were the source of the cDNA or gDNA that made up the material.

V shed 2 bases and J shed 6 bases, with 8 bases lying between them. This CDR3 spans 13 amino acids. Germline assignment: CDR1 MNHEY and CDR2 SVGAGI. In the authors' workflow: Estimates of nucleated cell counts were drawn from the amplification of reference gene primers. The table came from immunoSEQ multiplex PCR; TCRdb's copy has only in-frame clones and leaves some out. That table supplies the V and J calls and clone size; D and trimming were determined from the DNA. The table includes fewer than 45,000 clones, around 81% detected once. Sequencing input: peripheral blood. The V and J genes are TRBV6-5 and TRBJ1-5, with D unclear. The sequence was obtained from a man aged 35 to 55 with active or convalescent COVID-19. The CDR3 protein is CASSYGEGQPQHF. The CDR3 DNA follows: TGTGCCAGCAGTTACGGGGAGGGTCAGCCCCAGCATTTT.